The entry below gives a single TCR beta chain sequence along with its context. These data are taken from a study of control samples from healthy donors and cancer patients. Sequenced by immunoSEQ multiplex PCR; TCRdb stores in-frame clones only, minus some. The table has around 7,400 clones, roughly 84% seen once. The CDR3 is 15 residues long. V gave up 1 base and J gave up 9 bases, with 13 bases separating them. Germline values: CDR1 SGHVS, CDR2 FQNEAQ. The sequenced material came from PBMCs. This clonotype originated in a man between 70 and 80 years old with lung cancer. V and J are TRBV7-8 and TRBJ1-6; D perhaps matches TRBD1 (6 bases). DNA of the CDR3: TGTGCCAGCAGCTTAGTAGGGGACATTCTTTCACCCCTCCACTTT. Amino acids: CASSLVGDILSPLHF.